The 3 T cell receptor beta chains in this list originate from one sample, sequenced in a study of cytomegalovirus exposure and HLA in healthy donors. Amplification used 60 Vbeta primers and 13 Jbeta primers. The protocol was immunoSEQ multiplex PCR, while the TCRdb copy is restricted to in-frame clones and leaves out a portion. The repertoire holds some 170,000 clones, with about 69% as singletons. Sample: PBMCs. Receptors were obtained from a human donor in good health.

Only a few counts were recorded for this clone. The V call is TRBV14, the J call TRBJ1-2; TRBD1 is a possible D gene (6 bases). Germline V gene data show CDR1 as SGHDN and CDR2 as FVKESK. V lost 0 bases to trimming and J lost 4 bases, with 12 bases between them. The CDR3 is 15 amino acids. In nucleotides, the CDR3 is TGTGCCAGCAGCCAAGAGGGGGCAGGGGTCTATGGCTACACCTTC. It is translated as CASSQEGAGVYGYTF.

The chain employs TRBV5-1 and TRBJ2-3, with TRBD1 matching over 11 bases. The CDR3 is made up of 18 amino acids. Germline trimming cut 4 bases from V and 3 bases from J; bases unmatched to any gene: 13. Germline loops: CDR1 SGHRS, CDR2 YFSETQ. CDR3 nucleotide sequence: TGCGCCAGCAGCCACAGGACAGGGGGCAATTTAGTAACAGATACGCAGTATTTT. This gives the protein CASSHRTGGNLVTDTQYF.

The chain couples TRBV7-9 to TRBJ2-5, with D perhaps matching TRBD2 (5 bases). The CDR3 spans 11 residues. CDR1 and CDR2 (germline): SEHNR, FQNEAQ (reference sequence). V dropped 4 bases and J dropped 7 bases, with 7 bases sitting between them. In DNA, the CDR3 is TGTGCCAGCAGCTCAGGAGGGACCCAGTACTTC. Translating gives CASSSGGTQYF.